This T cell receptor (beta chain) was recovered during a study of early T cells in non-severe SARS-CoV-2 infection. Looking at the study overall: Chains were unpaired, as sequencing was done on bulk RNA from unsorted whole blood. Study results and caveats: VDJdb matching favored anti-spike CD8 responses, missing private and CD4 specificities.

Individual cDNA molecules carried attached unique molecular identifiers. One entry per CDR3 protein results from TCRdb running MiXCR on the 5' RACE reads. The table shows 90,000 to 120,000 distinct CDR3 sequences, with 11% occurring only once. Per the germline V gene, CDR1 is MNHNS and CDR2 is SASEGT. This CDR3 region has 15 residues. Unmatched junction bases numbered 10, after V lost 6 bases and J lost 9 bases. This clonotype has ten or more counts. Its specificity is unknown. The source is an adult who was a healthcare worker with PCR-confirmed SARS-CoV-2 infection or an uninfected control (not recorded which). This chain links TRBV6-1 with TRBJ2-1; 11 bases align to TRBD2. Sequencing was done on a sample of whole blood. In DNA, the CDR3 is TGTGCCAGCAGCTCCACTAGCGGGAGTTCCGGTGAGCAGTTCTTC. It codes for CASSSTSGSSGEQFF.